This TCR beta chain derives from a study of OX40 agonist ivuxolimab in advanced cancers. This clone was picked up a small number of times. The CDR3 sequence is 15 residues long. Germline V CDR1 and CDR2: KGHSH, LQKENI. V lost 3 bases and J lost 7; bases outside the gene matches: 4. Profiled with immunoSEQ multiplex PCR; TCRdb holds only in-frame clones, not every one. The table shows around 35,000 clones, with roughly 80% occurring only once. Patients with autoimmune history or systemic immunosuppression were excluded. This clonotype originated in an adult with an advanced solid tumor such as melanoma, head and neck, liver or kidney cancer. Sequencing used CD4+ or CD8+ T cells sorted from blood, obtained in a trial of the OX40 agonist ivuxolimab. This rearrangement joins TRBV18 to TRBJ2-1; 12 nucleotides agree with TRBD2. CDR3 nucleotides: TGTGCCAGCTCACCGAGTGGACTAGCGGGGAATGAGCAGTTCTTC. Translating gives CASSPSGLAGNEQFF.